The rows below give T cell receptor beta chains drawn from one sample of a study of blood T cell repertoires in COVID-19. Assay used: immunoSEQ multiplex PCR; TCRdb lists only in-frame clones, some missing. This sample has approximately 190,000 clones, with about 85% found just once. Sequencing was done on a sample of peripheral blood. These receptors originate from a man aged 65-85 years with active or convalescent COVID-19. Both conserved end residues are trimmed from each CDR3. Fields, in order: V gene, CDR3 protein.

v_gene: TRBV30
CDR3aa: AWSALRTSGSHEQY

v_gene: TRBV5-1
CDR3aa: ASSLAGTGGGETQY

v_gene: TRBV27
CDR3aa: ASRRTNTDTQY

v_gene: TRBV28
CDR3aa: ASSLHRDTPGELF

v_gene: TRBV25-1
CDR3aa: ASSVGRELADTQY

v_gene: TRBV18
CDR3aa: ASSPPGAFSGNTIY

v_gene: TRBV14
CDR3aa: ASSQELYNSPLH

v_gene: TRBV6-5
CDR3aa: ASRPGEGSYEQY

v_gene: TRBV5-1
CDR3aa: ASHPTGGLNEQF

v_gene: TRBV6-5
CDR3aa: ASSYAGSATGELF

v_gene: TRBV5-1
CDR3aa: ASSPEDRGRDGYT

v_gene: TRBV28
CDR3aa: ASSWSASGLGEQF

v_gene: TRBV7-8
CDR3aa: ASSLARAGGPREQF

v_gene: TRBV7-8
CDR3aa: ASSLAGTGRYEQY

v_gene: TRBV21-1
CDR3aa: ASSKARTSGTYNEQF

v_gene: TRBV6-5
CDR3aa: ASGQGGEQY

v_gene: TRBV10-3
CDR3aa: AISERQEVWPQH

v_gene: TRBV6-2/TRBV6-3
CDR3aa: ASSYVAGGISSYNEQF

v_gene: TRBV18
CDR3aa: ASSPPASGNTIY

v_gene: TRBV6-5
CDR3aa: ASSWAGGDEKLF

v_gene: TRBV10-2
CDR3aa: ASSDVGGSNYGYT

v_gene: TRBV6-2/TRBV6-3
CDR3aa: ASSLTWTAYEQY

v_gene: TRBV11-2
CDR3aa: ASSLAASGTSGKLREQY

v_gene: TRBV5-4
CDR3aa: ASSRDRTGELF

v_gene: TRBV5-1
CDR3aa: ASSPGTSGGPRTGELF

v_gene: TRBV2
CDR3aa: ASSPQTGVGYT

v_gene: TRBV19
CDR3aa: ASSIVAGVGDTQY

v_gene: TRBV7-6
CDR3aa: ASSAGTGGSTDTQY

v_gene: TRBV5-4
CDR3aa: ASSAGQGNQPQH

v_gene: TRBV6-1
CDR3aa: ASSEAAASLIYEQY

v_gene: TRBV28
CDR3aa: ASSSGTGGLGGELF

v_gene: TRBV19
CDR3aa: ASSTTRSSYNSPLH

v_gene: TRBV6-6
CDR3aa: ASSRQGTYEQY

v_gene: TRBV7-2
CDR3aa: ASSFRRGLLYEQY

v_gene: TRBV27
CDR3aa: ASILPGNYPISTDTQY

v_gene: TRBV30
CDR3aa: AWSEVREGQQF

v_gene: TRBV5-6
CDR3aa: ASSFGERYEQY

v_gene: TRBV18
CDR3aa: ASSLRQGGEQY

v_gene: TRBV6-5
CDR3aa: ASSNPGAYNEQF

v_gene: TRBV29-1
CDR3aa: SVTRVGFYNEQF

v_gene: TRBV30
CDR3aa: AWSGLFSGNTIY

v_gene: TRBV14
CDR3aa: ASSFNRGGYGYT

v_gene: TRBV29-1
CDR3aa: SVADDTNTGELF

v_gene: TRBV21-1
CDR3aa: ASSKGLAGFYEQY

v_gene: TRBV5-4
CDR3aa: ASSLAGSNGYT

v_gene: TRBV11-2
CDR3aa: ASSLDLIFGWGGSTDTQY

v_gene: TRBV6-5
CDR3aa: ASNLAGAHEQY

v_gene: TRBV7-2
CDR3aa: ASSLGGTGVSNTIY

v_gene: TRBV12-3/TRBV12-4
CDR3aa: ASSLGGQETQY